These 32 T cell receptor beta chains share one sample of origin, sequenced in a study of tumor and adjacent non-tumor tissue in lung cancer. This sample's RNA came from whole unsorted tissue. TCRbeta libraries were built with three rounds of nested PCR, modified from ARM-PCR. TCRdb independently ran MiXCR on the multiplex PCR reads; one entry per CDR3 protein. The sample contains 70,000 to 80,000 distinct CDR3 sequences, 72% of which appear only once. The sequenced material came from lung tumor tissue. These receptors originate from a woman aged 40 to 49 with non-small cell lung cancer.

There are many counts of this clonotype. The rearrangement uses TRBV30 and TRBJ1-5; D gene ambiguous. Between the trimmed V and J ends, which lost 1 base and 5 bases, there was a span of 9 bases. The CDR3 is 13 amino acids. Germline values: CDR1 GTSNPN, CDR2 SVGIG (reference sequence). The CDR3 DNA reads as TGTGCCTGGAGTGGTGGAGAACATCAGCCCCAGCATTTT. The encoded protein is CAWSGGEHQPQHF.

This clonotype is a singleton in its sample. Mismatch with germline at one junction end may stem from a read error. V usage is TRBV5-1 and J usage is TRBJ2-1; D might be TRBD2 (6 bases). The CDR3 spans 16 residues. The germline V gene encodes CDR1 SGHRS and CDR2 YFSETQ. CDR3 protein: CASNLEARGSYNEQFF. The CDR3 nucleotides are TGCGCCAGCAACTTGGAAGCGCGGGGCTCCTACAATGAGCAGTTCTTC.

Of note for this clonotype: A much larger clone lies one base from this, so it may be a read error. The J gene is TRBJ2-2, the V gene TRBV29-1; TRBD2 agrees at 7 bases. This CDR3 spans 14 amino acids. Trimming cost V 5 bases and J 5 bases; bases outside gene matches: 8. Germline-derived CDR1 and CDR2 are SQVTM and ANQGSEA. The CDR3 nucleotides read TGCAGCGTTAAGTGGGAGGGTAGAACCGGGGAGCTGTTTTTT. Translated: CSVKWEGRTGELFF.

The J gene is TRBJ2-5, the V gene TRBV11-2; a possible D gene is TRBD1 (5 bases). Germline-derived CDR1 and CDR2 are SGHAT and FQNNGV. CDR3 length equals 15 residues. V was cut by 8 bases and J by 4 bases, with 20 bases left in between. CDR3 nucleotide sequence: TGTGCCAGCCAATACAGAACCGGACACTCAGAGACCCAGTACTTC. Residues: CASQYRTGHSETQYF.

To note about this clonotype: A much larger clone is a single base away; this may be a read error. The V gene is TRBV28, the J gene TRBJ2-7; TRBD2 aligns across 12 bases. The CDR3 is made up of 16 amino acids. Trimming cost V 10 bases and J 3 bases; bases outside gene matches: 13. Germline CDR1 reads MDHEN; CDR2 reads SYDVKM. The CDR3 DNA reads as TGTGCCACCACCCAGACTAGCGGGAGAGGGAGCTACGAGCAGTACTTC. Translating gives CATTQTSGRGSYEQYF.

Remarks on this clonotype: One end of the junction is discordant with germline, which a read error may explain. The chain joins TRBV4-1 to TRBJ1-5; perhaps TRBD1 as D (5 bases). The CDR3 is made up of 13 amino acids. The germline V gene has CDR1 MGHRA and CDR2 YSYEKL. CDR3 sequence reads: CASSHGGDQPQYF. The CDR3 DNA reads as TGCGCCAGCAGCCACGGGGGAGATCAGCCCCAGTACTTT.

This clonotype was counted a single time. In nucleotides, the CDR3 is TGTGCCAGCAACTATAGTGCGGGTTACGAGCAGTACTTC. The encoded protein is CASNYSAGYEQYF. The V and J genes are TRBV11-2 and TRBJ2-7; maybe TRBD2 (5 bases). There are 13 residues in the CDR3. CDR1 and CDR2 from the germline V gene are SGHAT and FQNNGV. Deletions cut 7 bases from V and 4 bases from J, with 14 bases between.

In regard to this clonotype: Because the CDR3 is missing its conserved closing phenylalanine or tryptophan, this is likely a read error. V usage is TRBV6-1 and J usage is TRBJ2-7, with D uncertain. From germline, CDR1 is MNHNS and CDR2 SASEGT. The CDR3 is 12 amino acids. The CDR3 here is CASSEWGSEQYL. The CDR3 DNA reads TGTGCTAGCAGTGAATGGGGATCGGAGCAGTACTTA.

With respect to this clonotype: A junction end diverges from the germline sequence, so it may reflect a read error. In nucleotides, the CDR3 is TGTGCCAGCAGCTTATTCGGCGGGAACCATGAGACCCAGTACTTC. It yields the protein CASSLFGGNHETQYF. V and J are TRBV11-2 and TRBJ2-5, with D perhaps TRBD2 (6 bases). Germline V CDR1 and CDR2: SGHAT, FQNNGV. There are 15 residues in the CDR3.

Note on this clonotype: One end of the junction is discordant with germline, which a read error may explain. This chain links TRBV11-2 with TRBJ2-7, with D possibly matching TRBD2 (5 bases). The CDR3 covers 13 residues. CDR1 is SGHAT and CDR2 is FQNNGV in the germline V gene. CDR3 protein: CVSSPNGDRYQYF. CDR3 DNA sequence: TGTGTCAGCAGCCCGAACGGGGATAGGTACCAGTACTTC.

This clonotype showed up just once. Written as DNA, the CDR3 is TGTGCCAGCAGCAGAGGGGGGGATTACAGTCAGCCCCAGCATTTT. Protein sequence: CASSRGGDYSQPQHF. The chain links TRBV13 to TRBJ1-5; maybe TRBD1 (6 bases). CDR3 length equals 15 residues. Germline V gene sequence: CDR1 PRHDT, CDR2 FYEKMQ (reference sequence). V was shortened by 5 bases and J by 6 bases, with 17 bases between the two germline ends.

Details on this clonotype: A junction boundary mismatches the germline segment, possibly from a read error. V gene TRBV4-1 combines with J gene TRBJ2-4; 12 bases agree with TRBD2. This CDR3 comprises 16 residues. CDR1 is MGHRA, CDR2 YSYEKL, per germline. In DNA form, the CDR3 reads TGCGCCATCAGCTCCCCTAGCGGGAGGGCTACGTCTATCCAGTACTTC. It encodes CAISSPSGRATSIQYF.

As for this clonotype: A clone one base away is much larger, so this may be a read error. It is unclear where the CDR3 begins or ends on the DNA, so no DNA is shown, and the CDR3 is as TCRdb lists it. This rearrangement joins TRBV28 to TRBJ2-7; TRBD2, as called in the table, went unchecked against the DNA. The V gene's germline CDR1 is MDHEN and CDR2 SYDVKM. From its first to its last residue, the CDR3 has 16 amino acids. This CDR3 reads CASSFASGTGSYEHYF.

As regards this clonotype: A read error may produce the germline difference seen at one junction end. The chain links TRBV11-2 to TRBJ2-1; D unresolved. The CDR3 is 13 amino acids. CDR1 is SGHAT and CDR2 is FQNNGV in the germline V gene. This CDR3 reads CARSLSGLKLEFF. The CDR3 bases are TGTGCCAGGAGCTTATCCGGTCTTAAGCTAGAGTTCTTC.

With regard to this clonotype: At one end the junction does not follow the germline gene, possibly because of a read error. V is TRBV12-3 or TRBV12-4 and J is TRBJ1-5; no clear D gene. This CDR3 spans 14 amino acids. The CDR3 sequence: CASGFLGLNQPQNF. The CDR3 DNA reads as TGTGCCAGCGGTTTCCTAGGCCTCAATCAGCCTCAGAATTTT.

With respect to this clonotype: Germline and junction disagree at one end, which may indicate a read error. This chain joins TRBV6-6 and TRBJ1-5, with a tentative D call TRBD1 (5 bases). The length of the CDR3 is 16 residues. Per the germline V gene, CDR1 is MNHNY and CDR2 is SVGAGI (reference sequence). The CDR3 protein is CTSSPRGGDAFQPQHF. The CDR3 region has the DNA TGCACCAGCAGCCCTCGCGGAGGGGACGCCTTTCAGCCCCAGCATTTT.

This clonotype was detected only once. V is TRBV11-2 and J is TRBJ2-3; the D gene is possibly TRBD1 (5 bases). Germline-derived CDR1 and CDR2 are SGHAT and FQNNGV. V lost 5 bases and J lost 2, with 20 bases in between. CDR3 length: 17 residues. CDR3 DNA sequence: TGTGCCAGCAGCCGCCCTATAGGGGCGTGTTCCACAGATACGCAGTATTTT. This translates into CASSRPIGACSTDTQYF.

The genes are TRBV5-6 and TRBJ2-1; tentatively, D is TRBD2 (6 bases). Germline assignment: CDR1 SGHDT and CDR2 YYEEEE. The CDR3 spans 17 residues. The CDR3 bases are TGTGTCAGTAGCCCCATTATAGCGGAACCCTCGGGCAATGAGCAGTTCTTC. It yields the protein CVSSPIIAEPSGNEQFF.

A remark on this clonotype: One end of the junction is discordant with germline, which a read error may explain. CDR3 loop: CAGSLHRGCDQFF. In nucleotides, the CDR3 is TGTGCCGGCAGTTTACACAGGGGATGTGATCAGTTCTTC. The chain recombines TRBV11-1 with TRBJ2-1; TRBD1 agrees at 7 bases. The CDR3 totals 13 residues. Germline CDR1 SGHAT, CDR2 FQDESV (reference sequence).

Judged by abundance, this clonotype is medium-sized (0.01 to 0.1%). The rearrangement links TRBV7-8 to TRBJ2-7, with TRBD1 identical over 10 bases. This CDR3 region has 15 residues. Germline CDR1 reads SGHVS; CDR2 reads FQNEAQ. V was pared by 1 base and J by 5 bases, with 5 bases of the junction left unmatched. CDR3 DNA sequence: TGTGCCAGCAGCTTAGAAGGACAGGGGGGCCACGAGCAGTACTTC. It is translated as CASSLEGQGGHEQYF.

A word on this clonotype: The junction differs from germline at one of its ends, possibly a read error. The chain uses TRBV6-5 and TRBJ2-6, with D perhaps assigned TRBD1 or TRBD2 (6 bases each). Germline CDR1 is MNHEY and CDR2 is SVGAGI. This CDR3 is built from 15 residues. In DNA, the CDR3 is TGTGCCAGCAGTGTCACAGGGACTGGGGCCAAGGTCCTGACCTTC. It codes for CASSVTGTGAKVLTF.

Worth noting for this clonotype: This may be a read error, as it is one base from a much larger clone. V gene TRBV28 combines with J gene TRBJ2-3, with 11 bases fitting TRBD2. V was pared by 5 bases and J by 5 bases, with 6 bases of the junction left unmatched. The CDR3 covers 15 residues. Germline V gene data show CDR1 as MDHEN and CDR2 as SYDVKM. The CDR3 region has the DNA TGTGCCAGCAGTCCACATACTAGCGGGAGAGATACGCAGTATTTT. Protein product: CASSPHTSGRDTQYF.

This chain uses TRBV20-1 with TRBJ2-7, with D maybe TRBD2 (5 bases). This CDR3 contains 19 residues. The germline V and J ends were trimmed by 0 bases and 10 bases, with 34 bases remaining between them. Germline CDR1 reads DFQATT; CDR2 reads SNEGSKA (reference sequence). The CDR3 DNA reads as TGCAGTGCTAGAGATATCTTTGTGGGCGTGAACGACAAGACTACGGAACAGTACTTC. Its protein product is CSARDIFVGVNDKTTEQYF.

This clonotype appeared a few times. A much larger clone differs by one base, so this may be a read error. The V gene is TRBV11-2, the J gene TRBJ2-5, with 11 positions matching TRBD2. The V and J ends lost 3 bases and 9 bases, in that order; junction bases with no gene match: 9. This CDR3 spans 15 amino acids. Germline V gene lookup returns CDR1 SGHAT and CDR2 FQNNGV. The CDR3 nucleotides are TGTGCCAGCAGCTTCCTAGCGGGAGGAATCGAGTCCCAGTACTTC. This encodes CASSFLAGGIESQYF.

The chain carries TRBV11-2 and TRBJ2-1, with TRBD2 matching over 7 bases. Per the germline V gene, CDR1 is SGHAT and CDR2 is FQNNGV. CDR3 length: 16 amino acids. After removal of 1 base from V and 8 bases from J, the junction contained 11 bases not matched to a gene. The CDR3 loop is CASSLGLTSGVHEQFF. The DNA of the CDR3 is TGTGCCAGCAGCTTAGGATTAACCAGCGGGGTTCATGAGCAGTTCTTC.

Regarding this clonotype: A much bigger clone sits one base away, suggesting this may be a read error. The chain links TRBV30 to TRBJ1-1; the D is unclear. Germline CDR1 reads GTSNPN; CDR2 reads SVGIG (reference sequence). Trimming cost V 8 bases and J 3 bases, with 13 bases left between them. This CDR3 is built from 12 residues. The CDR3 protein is CARTPGDTEAFF. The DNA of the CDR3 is TGTGCCCGGACCCCCGGGGACACTGAAGCTTTCTTT.

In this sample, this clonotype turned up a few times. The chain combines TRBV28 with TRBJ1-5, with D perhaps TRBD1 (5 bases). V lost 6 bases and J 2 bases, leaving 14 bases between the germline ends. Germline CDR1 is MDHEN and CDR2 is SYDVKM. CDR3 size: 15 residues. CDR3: CASRIGGVGNQPQHF. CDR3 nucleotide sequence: TGTGCCAGCAGAATTGGAGGGGTTGGCAATCAGCCCCAGCATTTT.

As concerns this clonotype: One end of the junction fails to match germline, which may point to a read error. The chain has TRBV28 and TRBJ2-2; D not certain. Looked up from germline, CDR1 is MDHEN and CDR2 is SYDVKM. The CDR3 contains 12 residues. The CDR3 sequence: CGSSLWAGELFF. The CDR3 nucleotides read TGTGGCAGTAGTTTATGGGCCGGAGAGCTGTTTTTT. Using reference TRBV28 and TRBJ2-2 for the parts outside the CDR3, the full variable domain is DVKVTQSSRYLVKRTGEKVFLECVQDMDHENMFWYRQDPGLGLRLIYFSYDVKMKEKGDIPEGYSVSREKKERFSLILESASTNQTSMYLCGSSLWAGELFFGEGSRLTVL.

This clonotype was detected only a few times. This CDR3 reads CASSLWTSYNEQFF. CDR3 sequence (DNA): TGTGCCAGTAGCCTATGGACTAGCTACAATGAGCAGTTCTTC. The chain recombines TRBV11-2 with TRBJ2-1; 7 nucleotides align to TRBD2. This CDR3 comprises 14 residues. Trimming cost V 9 bases and J 3 bases; bases outside gene matches: 8. Germline V gene data show CDR1 as SGHAT and CDR2 as FQNNGV.

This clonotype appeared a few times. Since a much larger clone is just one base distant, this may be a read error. DNA for the CDR3: TGTGCCACCAGTGATAACTGGGACAGCTCAACGCAGTATTTT. Translated: CATSDNWDSSTQYF. V usage is TRBV24-1 and J usage is TRBJ2-3; 7 bases match TRBD1. The germline gives CDR1 KGHDR, CDR2 SFDVKD. Unmatched junction bases numbered 8, after V lost 3 bases and J lost 9 bases. The CDR3 runs to 14 residues.

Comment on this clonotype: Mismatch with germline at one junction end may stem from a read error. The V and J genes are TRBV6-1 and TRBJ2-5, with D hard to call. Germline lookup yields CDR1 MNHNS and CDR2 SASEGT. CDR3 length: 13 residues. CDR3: CASSSGFGETLYF. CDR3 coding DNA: TGTGCCAGCAGTTCAGGTTTCGGAGAGACCCTGTACTTC.

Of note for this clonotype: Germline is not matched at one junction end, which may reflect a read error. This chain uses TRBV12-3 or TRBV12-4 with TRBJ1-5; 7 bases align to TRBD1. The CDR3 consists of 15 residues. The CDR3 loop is CANGFKGGINQPQHF. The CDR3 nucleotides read TGTGCCAACGGTTTTAAAGGGGGCATTAATCAACCCCAGCATTTT.